This TCR beta chain stems from a study of blood T cells in healthy people across ages. J was trimmed by 14 bases and V by 3 bases; bases with no gene match: 6. Germline CDR1 is SGHAT and CDR2 is FQNNGV. The CDR3 consists of 12 residues. With a J-beta primer mix and a sample-barcoded 5' primer, a second PCR ran roughly 6 to 11 cycles. TCRdb reprocessed the 5' RACE reads with MiXCR, giving one entry per CDR3 protein. This table holds about 650,000 distinct CDR3 sequences, 45% to 60% found once. The chain is built from TRBV11-2 and TRBJ2-3; 9 bases align to TRBD2. This TCR was sampled from a woman older than 75 in good health. The sequencing sample was made of blood. CDR3 nucleotides: TGTGCCAGCAGCTTTATGCGGGAGGGCCCGTATTTT. It encodes CASSFMREGPYF.